What follows are 5 T cell receptor beta chains derived from one specimen sequenced in a study of beta chain features in type 1 diabetes. These TCRs' antigens remain unknown. Regarding the study as a whole: Researchers report that Type 1 diabetes patients had moderately but significantly shorter TCRB CDR3s across all four CD4+ subsets.

The isolated RNA, all of it, was reverse transcribed, so expressed TCRB transcripts were what got sequenced. Sequenced by immunoSEQ multiplex PCR; TCRdb stores in-frame clones only, minus some. This table has some 330,000 clones, around 13% appearing once. The specimen sequenced was naive CD4+ T cells from blood. Receptor source: a woman younger than 35 with type 1 diabetes.

This clone showed up just a few times. The chain uses TRBV5-1 and TRBJ2-5, with D possibly matching TRBD2 (5 bases). Deletions cut 0 bases from V and 4 bases from J, with 10 bases between. The CDR3 totals 14 residues. The germline gives CDR1 SGHRS, CDR2 YFSETQ. The chain's CDR3 is CASSLGESRETQYF. CDR3 DNA sequence: TGCGCCAGCAGCTTGGGGGAGTCCAGAGAGACCCAGTACTTC.

The rearrangement joins TRBV5-1 to TRBJ1-4; 9 bases map to TRBD1. After removal of 0 bases from V and 6 bases from J, the junction contained 3 bases not matched to a gene. Germline lookup yields CDR1 SGHRS and CDR2 YFSETQ. The CDR3 runs to 15 residues. CDR3 nucleotide sequence: TGCGCCAGCAGCTTGGTTGGGACAGGGCATGAAAAACTGTTTTTT. This codes for CASSLVGTGHEKLFF.

The chain links TRBV5-4 to TRBJ2-1; D unresolved. The V gene lost 3 bases and the J gene lost 8 bases, with 15 bases spanning the gap. Per germline, CDR1 SGHNT and CDR2 YYREEE (reference sequence). This CDR3 is built from 14 residues. CDR3 sequence (DNA): TGTGCCAGCAGCTGGTCGGCTAGTCTTGATGAGCAGTTCTTC. Translation: CASSWSASLDEQFF.

In this sample, this clone turned up a few times. This rearrangement joins TRBV5-4 to TRBJ2-5; 12 bases are shared with TRBD2. Germline values: CDR1 SGHNT, CDR2 YYREEE (reference sequence). V trimming: 1 base; J trimming: 6 bases; junction bases outside the gene matches: 4. The CDR3 runs 15 residues. CDR3 sequence: CASSLLAGGTKTQYF. DNA of the CDR3: TGTGCCAGCAGCTTGCTAGCGGGAGGGACGAAGACCCAGTACTTC.

J is TRBJ1-1 and V is TRBV19, with a weak D call TRBD1 (5 bases). This CDR3 has 12 residues. The V end lost 7 bases, the J end lost 4 bases, and 10 bases lay between the germline ends. The germline V gene has CDR1 LNHDA and CDR2 SQIVND (reference sequence). CDR3 in DNA: TGTGCCAGTATGGGGCATGGCACTGAAGCTTTCTTT. It codes for CASMGHGTEAFF.